Below, one T cell receptor (beta chain) is given with its context. The data stem from a study of blood T cell repertoires in COVID-19. About the research overall: Sources were T cells, B-cell-depleted T cells, or PBMCs; the material itself was cDNA or gDNA.

In the original workflow: For nucleated cells, counts were estimated from reference gene primer amplification. Produced via immunoSEQ multiplex PCR; TCRdb's table is partial and in-frame only. The V and J calls and clone size were taken over from that table, and D and trimming were inferred from the DNA. The data hold about 210,000 clones, with around 88% observed a single time. V trimming: 0 bases; J trimming: 10 bases; junction bases outside the gene matches: 9. Germline loops: CDR1 SGHNT, CDR2 YENEEA. This CDR3 comprises 15 residues. This TCR derives from a woman in her forties or fifties with acute or convalescent COVID-19. The sample taken for sequencing was peripheral blood. V gene TRBV11-3 combines with J gene TRBJ2-1; the match to TRBD2 covers 7 bases. DNA of the CDR3: TGTGCCAGCAGCTTAGAAGGTGGACTAGTCCGCGAGCAGTTCTTC. It yields the protein CASSLEGGLVREQFF.